This T cell receptor (beta chain) was recovered during a study of OX40 agonist ivuxolimab in advanced cancers. With regard to the full study: Ivuxolimab was a fully human IgG2 agonistic monoclonal antibody targeting the costimulatory receptor OX40 (CD134). The paper covers the monotherapy dose-escalation part of the phase I ivuxolimab trial, which included N ≈ 50 patients. The purpose of peripheral TCRbeta sequencing was to test whether ivuxolimab changed TCR sequence diversity and led to clonal T-cell expansion. Of the approximately 53 patients in dose escalation, about 20 had hepatocellular carcinoma, around 15 had melanoma, 9 had renal cell carcinoma and 9 had head and neck cancer. Intravenous ivuxolimab was administered to patients every 2 weeks at six dose levels: 0.01, 0.1, 0.3, 1.5, 3 and 10 mg/kg. Three dose-escalation patients achieved partial responses, one with hepatocellular carcinoma and two with cutaneous melanoma. In the dose-escalation cohort, more than 80% of patients were male, and the mean age was 60 years with a range of about 20 to 90. Prior anti-PD-1, anti-PD-L1 or anti-CTLA-4 therapy was permitted, and roughly two fifths of dose-escalation patients had received checkpoint inhibitors. Overall study results and their limits: After ivuxolimab, expanded clones were on average more numerous among CD8+ T cells than among CD4+ T cells. Low levels of normalized T-cell clonal expansion were also seen in some patients who did not respond. Antigen specificity was not determined for the clonally expanded peripheral T cells. Partial responders in the 0.1-3.0 mg/kg groups had among the lowest normalized peripheral clonal expansion, especially among CD8+ T cells. At doses from 0.1 to 3.0 mg/kg, clonal expansion was seen in both CD4+ and CD8+ blood T cells between baseline and week 6.

Clipping removes 0 bases from V and 4 bases from J, with 6 as the unmatched junction base count. From the cysteine through the phenylalanine, the CDR3 covers 16 amino acids. Only the CDR3 DNA is retained, 48 bases long and in frame from the first base. CDR1 and CDR2, per the germline V gene, are LGHNA and YSLEER. Patients with a history of autoimmune disease or receiving systemic immunosuppression were excluded from the trial. Peripheral blood for TCR sequencing was collected from all dose cohorts at baseline, on cycle 4 day 1, and on cycle 7 day 1. The samples were taken from a phase I, first-in-human, multicenter, open-label dose-escalation trial of ivuxolimab. Adults with locally advanced or metastatic head and neck squamous cell, hepatocellular, melanoma or renal cell carcinoma were enrolled in the trial. Before TCR sequencing, CD4+ T cells and CD8+ T cells from peripheral blood were sorted into separate populations.

On this clone: What this receptor recognizes is not known. No clone much larger than this one lies a single base away; base qualities are absent.

Genomic DNA was extracted from sorted cells for sequencing of the TCRbeta CDR3 region. The immunoSEQ Assay was used for sequencing of TCRbeta CDR3 regions. Entries here come from immuneACCESS through TCRdb and include only in-frame sequences with V and J called. Some clones fail to appear in such tables; in the studies checked, an unresolved V gene covers under half of the shortfall, and the cause of the remainder is unknown. The sample table records 76,000 or so clones; 80% to 90% of these occur just once. Jointly, the top ten make up about 6% of the sample. The TCR was taken from an adult with an advanced solid tumor such as melanoma, head and neck, liver or kidney cancer. The chain links TRBV4-3 with TRBJ1-2, with 9 bases in between that match TRBD1. The sequences come from CD4+ or CD8+ T cells sorted from blood, collected in a trial of the OX40 agonist ivuxolimab. The nucleotide sequence reads as follows: TGCGCCAGCAGCCAAGATTTCGGGACAGGGCCCTATGGCTACACCTTC. Its coded protein is CASSQDFGTGPYGYTF.